This is a list of T cell receptor beta chains from one sample in a study of monozygotic twins with inflammatory bowel disease. TCRdb derives one entry per CDR3 protein from the 5' RACE reads, leaving out DNA. The listing records about 440,000 distinct CDR3 sequences. Sequencing used blood. These receptors all stem from a human donor with ulcerative colitis or Crohn's disease, or a healthy co-twin of an affected twin (not recorded which). CDR3s include the opening cysteine and the closing phenylalanine or tryptophan. Fields, in order: J gene, V gene, CDR3 protein.

j_call: TRBJ2-5
v_call: TRBV29-1
cdr3_aa: CSVEHSGETQYF

j_call: TRBJ2-5
v_call: TRBV3-1
cdr3_aa: CASSQGGAGETQYF

j_call: TRBJ2-1
v_call: TRBV29-1
cdr3_aa: CSVEQFGSDGSEQFF

j_call: TRBJ2-1
v_call: TRBV28
cdr3_aa: CASSFPAPQQFF

j_call: TRBJ2-5
v_call: TRBV27
cdr3_aa: CASSLISAGGKETQYF

j_call: TRBJ1-1
v_call: TRBV29-1
cdr3_aa: CSVVGGLNTEAFF

j_call: TRBJ2-3
v_call: TRBV3-1
cdr3_aa: CASSLLAGGAKDTQYF

j_call: TRBJ1-1
v_call: TRBV7-2
cdr3_aa: CASSRAAGTGYTEAFF

j_call: TRBJ1-5
v_call: TRBV5-6
cdr3_aa: CASSRSVSQPQHF

j_call: TRBJ1-1
v_call: TRBV7-9
cdr3_aa: CASSTGQGATEAFF